This T cell receptor beta chain is from a study of monozygotic twins with inflammatory bowel disease. This CDR3 has 13 residues. Per the germline V gene, CDR1 is ENHRY and CDR2 is SYGVKD. Notes on the study in general: The authors note that differing immunosuppressive treatments may have added variability to patient repertoires. By inverse Simpson index, TCRbeta diversity was lower in IBD patients than in healthy co-twins.

Remarks on this clonotype: What it binds is unknown.

UMIs were attached via template switching, each with a 6-nucleotide sample barcode. TCRdb re-called the 5' RACE reads; one entry per CDR3 protein, DNA not given. This repertoire includes about 160,000 distinct CDR3 sequences. V usage is TRBV10-3 and J usage is TRBJ1-3. Sequenced material: blood. This clonotype was sampled from a human donor with ulcerative colitis or Crohn's disease, or a healthy co-twin of an affected twin (not recorded which). This CDR3 is CAISTASGNTIYF.